Listed below are T cell receptor beta chains from one sample, sequenced in a study. In TCRdb, the 5' RACE reads were re-called with MiXCR into one record per CDR3 protein. Of approximately 44,000 distinct CDR3 sequences in the sample, 25% to 35% were seen once. Specimen: memory CD4+ T cells sorted from a lymph node. Receptor source: a female donor with breast cancer. Both conserved end residues are part of each CDR3. The order of the fields is D gene, V gene, clone size, CDR3 protein. The D gene is left open where the match is weak. Clone size is given for some rows only: seen once, a few or many times, or a class if the clone is expanded.

D: NA; V: TRBV7-2; size: medium-sized; CDR3: CASSLGQGGQPQHF
D: NA; V: TRBV20-1; size: many; CDR3: CSALYNEQFF
D: TRBD2; V: TRBV7-3; size: NA; CDR3: CASSQGTSGTVEQFF
D: TRBD2; V: TRBV6-5; size: few; CDR3: CASRGLTGSEGLAGKKETQYF
D: TRBD2; V: TRBV5-5; size: once; CDR3: CASSSPMGTSGFPNSGANVLTF
D: NA; V: TRBV4-1; size: few; CDR3: CASRPVSGGRYEQYF
D: TRBD1; V: TRBV28; size: NA; CDR3: CASSLDRAYTGELFF
D: TRBD1; V: TRBV12-3/TRBV12-4; size: few; CDR3: CASSLVGQGTYEQYF
D: NA; V: TRBV6-1; size: many; CDR3: CASSERWGSEQYF
D: NA; V: TRBV6-2/TRBV6-3; size: many; CDR3: CASSRSGYHSYNEQFF
D: TRBD1; V: TRBV6-2/TRBV6-3; size: many; CDR3: CASSYSRTGHTGELFF
D: NA; V: TRBV5-5; size: NA; CDR3: CASSSGLGPQHF
D: NA; V: TRBV5-1; size: NA; CDR3: CASSLAEFRGYGYTF
D: NA; V: TRBV7-9; size: NA; CDR3: CASSPPLPAKNIQYF
D: TRBD2; V: TRBV2; size: NA; CDR3: CASRISPPGLNYNEQFF
D: NA; V: TRBV19; size: few; CDR3: CASSILSEAFF
D: NA; V: TRBV4-2; size: NA; CDR3: CASSQDLRADGANVLTF
D: NA; V: TRBV6-1; size: few; CDR3: CASSPNRLAGANVLTF
D: NA; V: TRBV28; size: few; CDR3: CASSLRVSPYEQYF
D: TRBD1; V: TRBV5-1; size: NA; CDR3: CASSLDRGTNTEAFF
D: NA; V: TRBV29-1; size: many; CDR3: CSVTVLGNEQYF
D: NA; V: TRBV5-6; size: NA; CDR3: CTSSFGRISYEQYF
D: TRBD2; V: TRBV20-1; size: few; CDR3: CSATPGLASDNEQFF
D: NA; V: TRBV6-2/TRBV6-3; size: NA; CDR3: CASSYSTETQYF
D: NA; V: TRBV4-2; size: NA; CDR3: CASSQDRGVRYNEQFF
D: TRBD1; V: TRBV5-1; size: few; CDR3: CASQTGTGDYNEQFF
D: TRBD2; V: TRBV4-1; size: few; CDR3: CASSLGLESSYEQYF
D: NA; V: TRBV7-6; size: NA; CDR3: CASTKLGDLYNEQFF
D: NA; V: TRBV5-1; size: many; CDR3: CASSSDLGIGTQYF
D: TRBD2; V: TRBV20-1; size: NA; CDR3: CSARPPRGGAGNTQYF
D: NA; V: TRBV5-1; size: few; CDR3: CASSLAGGQYNEQFF
D: NA; V: TRBV4-2; size: NA; CDR3: CASSQECGGTYEQYF
D: NA; V: TRBV7-9; size: NA; CDR3: CASSPQQGAAYNEQFF
D: NA; V: TRBV20-1; size: few; CDR3: CSAKVRSYEQYF
D: NA; V: TRBV12-3/TRBV12-4; size: NA; CDR3: CASSPSGRQDNEQFF
D: TRBD2; V: TRBV5-4; size: NA; CDR3: CASSPSRTSDEQFF
D: TRBD2; V: TRBV4-3; size: few; CDR3: CASKASGRGTGELFF
D: NA; V: TRBV28; size: NA; CDR3: CASSLGDLRADTQYF
D: NA; V: TRBV6-5; size: few; CDR3: CASSYTRGEQFF
D: NA; V: TRBV4-1; size: many; CDR3: CASSQGSGKDTQYF
D: NA; V: TRBV5-4; size: NA; CDR3: CANEEDTGELFF
D: TRBD1; V: TRBV4-2; size: few; CDR3: CASSPGQGVKGSNQPQHF
D: TRBD2; V: TRBV9; size: few; CDR3: CASSGNRAGGRSSSSYNEQFF
D: NA; V: TRBV21-1; size: few; CDR3: CASSNNGSRDTQYF
D: NA; V: TRBV24-1; size: few; CDR3: CATSGDRYQPQHF
D: NA; V: TRBV27; size: NA; CDR3: CVSSLMGSYEQYF
D: TRBD2; V: TRBV12-3/TRBV12-4; size: NA; CDR3: CASSDYATSGDYNERFF
D: NA; V: TRBV6-2/TRBV6-3; size: few; CDR3: CASSTIETQYF
D: NA; V: TRBV6-2/TRBV6-3; size: NA; CDR3: CASSYGPAQHF
D: NA; V: TRBV12-3/TRBV12-4; size: NA; CDR3: CASSLGAGETQYF
D: TRBD1; V: TRBV6-2/TRBV6-3; size: NA; CDR3: CTSSSLQGTHEQYF
D: TRBD2; V: TRBV5-1; size: many; CDR3: CASRPLAGRTDTQYF
D: NA; V: TRBV27; size: few; CDR3: CASSFRSGLTYEQYF